The rows below give T cell receptor beta chains drawn from one sample of a study of blood T cell repertoires in COVID-19. Only in-frame clones appear in the TCRdb table, and some are missing; sequencing was by immunoSEQ multiplex PCR. The sample comprises some 70,000 clones, approximately 82% of which are singletons, and under 7% rests with the top ten. Material: peripheral blood. These receptors all come from a man between 60 and 75 years old with acute or convalescent COVID-19. Each CDR3 is given with its conserved first and last residue. The D gene is left open where the match is weak. The size of a clone is reported for some rows only, either as once, few or many, or as a class for expanded clones.

TGTGCCAGCAGCGAGGCCGGGAGTGGGAATTCACCCCTCCACTTT,CASSEAGSGNSPLHF,few,TRBJ1-6,15,.,TRBV9
TGTGCCAGCTCACCAACTCGGGCAGGGGGCGACTATGGCTACACCTTC,CASSPTRAGGDYGYTF,once,TRBJ1-2,16,TRBD1,TRBV18
TGCGCCAGCAGCCGAGGACTAGCGGGGGGGCCATTCACCGGGGAGCTGTTTTTT,CASSRGLAGGPFTGELFF,.,TRBJ2-2,18,TRBD2,TRBV4-1
TGTGCCAGCAGCTTAGATCCGGGGAGATCGGAGACCCAGTACTTC,CASSLDPGRSETQYF,.,TRBJ2-5,15,.,TRBV7-7
TGTGCCAGTAGTTTAGGTACTAGCACAGATACGCAGTATTTT,CASSLGTSTDTQYF,once,TRBJ2-3,14,.,TRBV19
TGTGCCAGCAGTTACGAGGCAGGGGTGCATCAGCCCCAGCATTTT,CASSYEAGVHQPQHF,.,TRBJ1-5,15,.,TRBV6-6
TGTGCCAGCAGCCAGAGGGAGGCACCCCTCCACTTT,CASSQREAPLHF,.,TRBJ1-6,12,.,TRBV3-1/TRBV3-2
TGTCTCGGGCAGCCCCAGCATTTT,CLGQPQHF,once,TRBJ1-5,8,.,TRBV27
TGTGCCAGCAGTTACTCGGGAGAGGAGAGCACAGATACGCAGTATTTT,CASSYSGEESTDTQYF,.,TRBJ2-3,16,.,TRBV6-2/TRBV6-3
TGTGCCAGCAGAGGGGAAGGGTTTTACACCGGGGAGCTGTTTTTT,CASRGEGFYTGELFF,.,TRBJ2-2,15,.,TRBV7-2
TGTGCCAGCAGCCAAGACGCGCCAGGGGGTAATTCACCCCTCCACTTT,CASSQDAPGGNSPLHF,.,TRBJ1-6,16,TRBD1,TRBV14
TGTGCCACCGGGACAGGGCAAGTGGGAAAACTGTTTTTT,CATGTGQVGKLFF,.,TRBJ1-4,13,TRBD1,TRBV10-3
TGTGCCAGCAGCTTGGGACAGGTCATAAATGAAAAACTGTTTTTT,CASSLGQVINEKLFF,.,TRBJ1-4,15,TRBD1,TRBV7-2